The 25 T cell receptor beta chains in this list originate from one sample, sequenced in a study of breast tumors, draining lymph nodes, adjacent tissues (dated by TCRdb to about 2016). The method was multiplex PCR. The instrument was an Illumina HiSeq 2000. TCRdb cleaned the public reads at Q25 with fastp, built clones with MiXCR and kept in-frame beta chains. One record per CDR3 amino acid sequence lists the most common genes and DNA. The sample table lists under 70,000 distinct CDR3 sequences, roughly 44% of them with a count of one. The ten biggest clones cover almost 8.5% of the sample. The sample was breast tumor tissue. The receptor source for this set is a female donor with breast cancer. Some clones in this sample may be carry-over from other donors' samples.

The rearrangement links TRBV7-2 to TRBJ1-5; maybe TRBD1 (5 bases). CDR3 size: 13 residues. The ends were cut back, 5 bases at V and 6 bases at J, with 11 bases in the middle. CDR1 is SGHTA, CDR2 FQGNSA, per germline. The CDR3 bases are TGTGCCAGCAGCAAGCAGGGAAGTCAGCCCCAGCATTTT. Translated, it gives CASSKQGSQPQHF.

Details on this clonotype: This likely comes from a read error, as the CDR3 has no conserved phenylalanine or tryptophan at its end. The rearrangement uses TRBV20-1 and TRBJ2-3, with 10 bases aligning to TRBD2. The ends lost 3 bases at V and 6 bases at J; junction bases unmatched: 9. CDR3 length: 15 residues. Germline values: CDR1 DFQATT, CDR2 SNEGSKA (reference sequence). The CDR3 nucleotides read TGCAGTGCTAGTGGGCTAGCGGGAGAGCCGGATACGCAGTATTGT. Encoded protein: CSASGLAGEPDTQYC.

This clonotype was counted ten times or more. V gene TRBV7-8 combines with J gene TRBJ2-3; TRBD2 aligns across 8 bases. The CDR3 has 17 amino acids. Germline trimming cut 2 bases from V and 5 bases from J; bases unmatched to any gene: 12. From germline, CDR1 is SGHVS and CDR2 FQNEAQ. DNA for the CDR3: TGTGCCAGCAGCTTAAGGTGGACTAGCAAGGTTGGAGATACGCAGTATTTT. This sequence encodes CASSLRWTSKVGDTQYF.

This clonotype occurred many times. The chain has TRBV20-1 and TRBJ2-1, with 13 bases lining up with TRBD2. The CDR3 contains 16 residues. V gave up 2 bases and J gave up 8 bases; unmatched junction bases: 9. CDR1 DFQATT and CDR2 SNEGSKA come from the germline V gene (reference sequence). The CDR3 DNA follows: TGCAGTGCTAGATCCGGGACTAGCGGGGTCTGGGATGAGCAGTTCTTC. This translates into CSARSGTSGVWDEQFF.

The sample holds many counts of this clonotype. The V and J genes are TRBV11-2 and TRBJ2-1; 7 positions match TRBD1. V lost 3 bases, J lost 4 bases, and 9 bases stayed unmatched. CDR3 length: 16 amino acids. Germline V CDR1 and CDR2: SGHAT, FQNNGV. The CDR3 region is CASSFLARGSYNEQFF. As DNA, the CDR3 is TGTGCCAGCAGCTTTCTGGCCAGGGGGTCGTACAATGAGCAGTTCTTC. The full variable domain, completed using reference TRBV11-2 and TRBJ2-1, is EAGVAQSPRYKIIEKRQSVAFWCNPISGHATLYWYQQILGQGPKLLIQFQNNGVVDDSQLPKDRFSAERLKGVDSTLKIQPAKLEDSAVYLCASSFLARGSYNEQFFGPGTRLTVL.

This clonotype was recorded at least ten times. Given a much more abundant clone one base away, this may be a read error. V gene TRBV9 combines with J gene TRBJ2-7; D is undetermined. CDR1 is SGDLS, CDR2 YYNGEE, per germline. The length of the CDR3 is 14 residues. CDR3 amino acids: CASSVGGPEYEQSF. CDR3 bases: TGTGCCAGCAGCGTAGGGGGTCCGGAGTACGAGCAGTCCTTC. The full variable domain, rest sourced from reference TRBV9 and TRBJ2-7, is DSGVTQTPKHLITATGQRVTLRCSPRSGDLSVYWYQQSLDQGLQFLIQYYNGEERAKGNILERFSAQQFPDLHSELNLSSLELGDSALYFCASSVGGPEYEQSFGPGTRLTVT.

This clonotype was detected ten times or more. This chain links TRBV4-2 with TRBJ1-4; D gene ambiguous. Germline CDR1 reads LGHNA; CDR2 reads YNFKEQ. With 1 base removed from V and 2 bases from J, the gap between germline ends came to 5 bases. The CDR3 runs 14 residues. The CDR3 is CASSQVGTNEKLFF. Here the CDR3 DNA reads TGTGCCAGCAGCCAAGTGGGGACTAATGAAAAACTGTTTTTT.

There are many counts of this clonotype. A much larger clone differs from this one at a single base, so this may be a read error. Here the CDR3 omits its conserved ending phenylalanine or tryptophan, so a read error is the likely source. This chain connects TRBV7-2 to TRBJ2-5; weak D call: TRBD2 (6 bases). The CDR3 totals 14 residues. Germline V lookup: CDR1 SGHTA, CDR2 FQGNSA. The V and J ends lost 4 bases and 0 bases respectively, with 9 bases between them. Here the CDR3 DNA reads TGTGCCAGCAGCTCGGGACTGGACCAAGAGACCCAGTACCTC. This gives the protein CASSSGLDQETQYL.

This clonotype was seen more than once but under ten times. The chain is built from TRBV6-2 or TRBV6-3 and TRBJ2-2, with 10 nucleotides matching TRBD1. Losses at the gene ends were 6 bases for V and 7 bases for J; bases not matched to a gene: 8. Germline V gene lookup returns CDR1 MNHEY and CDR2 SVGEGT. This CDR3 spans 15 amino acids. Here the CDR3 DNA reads TGTGCCAGCAGCCCGACAGGGGGCGAGGGCGGGGAGCTGTTTTTT. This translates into CASSPTGGEGGELFF.

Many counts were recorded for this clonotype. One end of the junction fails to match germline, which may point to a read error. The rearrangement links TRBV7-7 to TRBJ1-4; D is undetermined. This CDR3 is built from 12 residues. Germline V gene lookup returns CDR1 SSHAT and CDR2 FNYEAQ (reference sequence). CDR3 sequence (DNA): TGTGCTAGCAGCGGTCCAGGAGGAAAACTGTTTTTT. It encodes CASSGPGGKLFF.

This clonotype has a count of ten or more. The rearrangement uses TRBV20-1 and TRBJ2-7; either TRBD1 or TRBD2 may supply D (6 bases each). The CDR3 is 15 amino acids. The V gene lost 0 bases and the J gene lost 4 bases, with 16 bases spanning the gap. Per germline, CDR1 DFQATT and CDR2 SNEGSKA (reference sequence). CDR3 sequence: CSARDPLGAGYEQYF. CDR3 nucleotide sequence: TGCAGTGCTAGAGATCCCCTGGGGGCGGGGTACGAGCAGTACTTC.

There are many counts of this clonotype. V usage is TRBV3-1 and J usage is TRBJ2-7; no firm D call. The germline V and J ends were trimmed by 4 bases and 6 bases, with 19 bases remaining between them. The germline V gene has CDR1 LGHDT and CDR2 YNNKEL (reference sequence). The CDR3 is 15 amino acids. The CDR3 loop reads CASSPRPNLSVEQYF. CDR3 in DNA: TGTGCCAGCAGCCCGCGACCCAACCTTTCGGTCGAGCAGTACTTC.

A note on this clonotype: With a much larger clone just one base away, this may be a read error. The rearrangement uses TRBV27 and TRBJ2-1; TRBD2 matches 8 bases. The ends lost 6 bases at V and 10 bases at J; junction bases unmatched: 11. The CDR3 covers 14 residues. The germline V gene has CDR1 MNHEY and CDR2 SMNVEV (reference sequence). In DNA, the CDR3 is TGTGCCAGCAGGTTAGCGGGACAAGCCTACGAGCAGTTCTTC. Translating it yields CASRLAGQAYEQFF.

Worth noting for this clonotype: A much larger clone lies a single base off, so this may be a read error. DNA for the CDR3: TGCAGTGCTAGTGAAAGACTAGCGGGGGCGCTCGGAGATACGCAGTATTTT. This encodes CSASERLAGALGDTQYF. The chain couples TRBV20-1 to TRBJ2-3; the match to TRBD2 covers 12 bases. The V segment lost 3 bases and the J segment 5 bases; nucleotides outside the gene matches: 12. There are 17 residues in the CDR3. The V gene's germline CDR1 is DFQATT and CDR2 SNEGSKA (reference sequence).

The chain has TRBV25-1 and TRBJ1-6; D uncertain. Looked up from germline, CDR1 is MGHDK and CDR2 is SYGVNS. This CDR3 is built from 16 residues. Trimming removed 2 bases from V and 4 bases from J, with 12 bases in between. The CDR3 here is CASSERQKLYNSPLHF. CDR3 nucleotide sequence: TGTGCCAGCAGTGAAAGACAAAAACTGTATAATTCACCCCTCCACTTT.

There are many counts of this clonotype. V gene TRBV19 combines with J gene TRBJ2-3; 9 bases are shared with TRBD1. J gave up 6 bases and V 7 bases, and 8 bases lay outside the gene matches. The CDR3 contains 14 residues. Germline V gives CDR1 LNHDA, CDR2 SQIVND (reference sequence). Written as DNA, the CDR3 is TGTGCCAGTAACTTACAGGGGGCTAGGGATACGCAGTATTTT. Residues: CASNLQGARDTQYF.

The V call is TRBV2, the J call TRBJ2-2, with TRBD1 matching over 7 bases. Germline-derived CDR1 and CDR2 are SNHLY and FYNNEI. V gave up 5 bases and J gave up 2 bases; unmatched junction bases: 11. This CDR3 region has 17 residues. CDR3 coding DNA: TGTGCCAGCAGTAAGGACAGCTACAGGGGAAACACCGGGGAGCTGTTTTTT. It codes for CASSKDSYRGNTGELFF.

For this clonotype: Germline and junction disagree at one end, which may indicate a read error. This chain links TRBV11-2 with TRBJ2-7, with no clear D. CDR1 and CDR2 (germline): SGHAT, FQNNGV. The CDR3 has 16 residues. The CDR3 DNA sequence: TGTGCCAGCAGCCCCTTCATCCGCGGCGGTAGCTACGGGCAGTACTTC. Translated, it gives CASSPFIRGGSYGQYF.

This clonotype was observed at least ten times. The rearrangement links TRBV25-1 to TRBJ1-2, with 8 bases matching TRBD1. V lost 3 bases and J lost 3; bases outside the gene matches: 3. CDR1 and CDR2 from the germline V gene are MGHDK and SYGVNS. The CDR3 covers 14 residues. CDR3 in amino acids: CASSDRGLYYGYTF. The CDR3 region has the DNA TGTGCCAGCAGTGACAGGGGGCTATACTATGGCTACACCTTC.

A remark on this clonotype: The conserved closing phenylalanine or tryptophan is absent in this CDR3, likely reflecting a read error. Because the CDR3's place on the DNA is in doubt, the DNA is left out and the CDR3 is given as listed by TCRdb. This chain's CDR3 is CASSLAGYANT. The rearrangement links TRBV12-3 or TRBV12-4 to TRBJ2-6. Counting both end residues, the CDR3 totals 11 amino acids.

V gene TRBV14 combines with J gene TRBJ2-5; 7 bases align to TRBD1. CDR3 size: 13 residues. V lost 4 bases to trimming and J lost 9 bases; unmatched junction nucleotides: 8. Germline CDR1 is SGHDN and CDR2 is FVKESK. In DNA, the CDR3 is TGTGCCAGCAGCCTTTCAACGGGACAGCCCCAGTACTTC. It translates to CASSLSTGQPQYF.

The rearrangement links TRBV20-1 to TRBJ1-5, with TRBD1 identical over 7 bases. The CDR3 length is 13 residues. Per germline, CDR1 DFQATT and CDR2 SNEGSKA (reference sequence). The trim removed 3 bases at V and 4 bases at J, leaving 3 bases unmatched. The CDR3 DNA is TGCAGTGCTAGCGGGGACAGAAATCAGCCCCAGCATTTT. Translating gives CSASGDRNQPQHF.

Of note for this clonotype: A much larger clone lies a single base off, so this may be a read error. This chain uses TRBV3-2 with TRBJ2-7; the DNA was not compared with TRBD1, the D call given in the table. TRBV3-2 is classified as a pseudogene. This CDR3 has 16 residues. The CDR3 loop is CASTRNRTGGKYEQYF. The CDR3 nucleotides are TGTGCCAGCACCCGAAATCGAACCGGGGGCAAATACGAGCAGTACTTC.

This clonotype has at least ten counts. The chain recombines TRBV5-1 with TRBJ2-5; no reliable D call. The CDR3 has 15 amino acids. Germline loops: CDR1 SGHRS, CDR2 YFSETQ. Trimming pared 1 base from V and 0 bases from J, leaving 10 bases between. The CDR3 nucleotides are TGCGCCAGCAGCTTGTCCGACCAAAACCAAGAGACCCAGTACTTC. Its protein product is CASSLSDQNQETQYF. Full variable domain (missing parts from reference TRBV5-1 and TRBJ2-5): KAGVTQTPRYLIKTRGQQVTLSCSPISGHRSVSWYQQTPGQGLQFLFEYFSETQRNKGNFPGRFSGRQFSNSRSEMNVSTLELGDSALYLCASSLSDQNQETQYFGPGTRLLVL.

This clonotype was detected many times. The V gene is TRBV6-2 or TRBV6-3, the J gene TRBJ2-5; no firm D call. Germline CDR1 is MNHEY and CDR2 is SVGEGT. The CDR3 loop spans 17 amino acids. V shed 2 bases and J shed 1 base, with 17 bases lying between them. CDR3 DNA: TGTGCCAGCAGTTACGGATATGGGTCGGGTATCCAAGAGACCCAGTACTTC. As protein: CASSYGYGSGIQETQYF.